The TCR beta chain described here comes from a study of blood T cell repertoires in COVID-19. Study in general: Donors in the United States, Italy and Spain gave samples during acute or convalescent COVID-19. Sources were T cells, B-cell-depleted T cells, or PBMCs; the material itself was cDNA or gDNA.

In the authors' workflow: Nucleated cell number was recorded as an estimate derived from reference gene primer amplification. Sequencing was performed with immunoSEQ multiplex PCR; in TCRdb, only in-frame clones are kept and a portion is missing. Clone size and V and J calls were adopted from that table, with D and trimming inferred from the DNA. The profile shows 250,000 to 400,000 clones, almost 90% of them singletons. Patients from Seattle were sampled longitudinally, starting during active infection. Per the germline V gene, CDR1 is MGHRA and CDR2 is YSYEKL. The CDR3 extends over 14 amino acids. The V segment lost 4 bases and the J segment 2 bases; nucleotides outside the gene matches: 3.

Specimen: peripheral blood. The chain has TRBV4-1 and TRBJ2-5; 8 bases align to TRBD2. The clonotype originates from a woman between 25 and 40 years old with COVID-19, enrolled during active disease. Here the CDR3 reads CASSRIAGQETQYF. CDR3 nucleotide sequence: TGCGCCAGCAGCCGGATAGCGGGGCAAGAGACCCAGTACTTC.